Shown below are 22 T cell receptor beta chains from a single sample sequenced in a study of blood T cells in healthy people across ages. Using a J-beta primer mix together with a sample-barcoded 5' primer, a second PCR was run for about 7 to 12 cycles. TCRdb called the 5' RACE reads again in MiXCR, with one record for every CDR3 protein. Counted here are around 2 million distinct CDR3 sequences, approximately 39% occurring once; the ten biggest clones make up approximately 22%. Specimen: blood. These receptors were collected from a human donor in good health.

CDR3 region: CASSSQGHIQHF. In DNA, the CDR3 is TGTGCCAGCAGTTCCCAGGGGCACATACAGCATTTT. The chain couples TRBV28 to TRBJ1-5; weak D call: TRBD1 (6 bases). The CDR3 spans 12 residues. Trimming took 4 bases from V and 13 from J, leaving 14 bases between them. Germline V gene data show CDR1 as MDHEN and CDR2 as SYDVKM.

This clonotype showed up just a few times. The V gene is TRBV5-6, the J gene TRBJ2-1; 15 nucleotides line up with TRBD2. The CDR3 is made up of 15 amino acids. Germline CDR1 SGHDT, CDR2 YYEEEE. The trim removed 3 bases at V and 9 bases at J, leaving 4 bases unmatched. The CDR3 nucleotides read TGTGCCAGCAGCTCCCCGGGACTAGCGGGAGGTGAGCAGTTCTTC. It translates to CASSSPGLAGGEQFF.

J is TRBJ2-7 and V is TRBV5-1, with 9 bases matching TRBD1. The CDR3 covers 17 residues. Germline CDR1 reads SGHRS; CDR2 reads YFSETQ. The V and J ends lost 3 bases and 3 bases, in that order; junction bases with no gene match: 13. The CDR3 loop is CASSSTSGTGKIYEQYF. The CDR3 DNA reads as TGCGCCAGCAGCTCCACTTCCGGGACAGGGAAAATCTACGAGCAGTACTTC.

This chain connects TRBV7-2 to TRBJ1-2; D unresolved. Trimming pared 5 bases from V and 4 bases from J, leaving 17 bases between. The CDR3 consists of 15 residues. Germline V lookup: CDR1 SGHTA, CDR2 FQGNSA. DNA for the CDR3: TGTGCCAGCAGCATGGAAGGGATTTCGTCCTATGGCTACACCTTC. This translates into CASSMEGISSYGYTF.

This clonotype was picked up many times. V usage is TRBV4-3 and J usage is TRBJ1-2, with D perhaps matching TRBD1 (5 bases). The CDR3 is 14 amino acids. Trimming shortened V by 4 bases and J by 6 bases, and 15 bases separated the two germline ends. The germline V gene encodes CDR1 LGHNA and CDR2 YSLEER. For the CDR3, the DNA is TGCGCCAGCAGCCCTAGACAGAGCCCGGATGGCTACACCTTC. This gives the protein CASSPRQSPDGYTF.

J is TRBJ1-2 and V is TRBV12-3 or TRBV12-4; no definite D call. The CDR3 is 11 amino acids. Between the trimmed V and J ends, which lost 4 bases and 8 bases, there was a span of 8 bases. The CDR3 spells CASSYRRGYTF. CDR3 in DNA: TGTGCCAGCAGTTACCGACGCGGCTACACCTTC.

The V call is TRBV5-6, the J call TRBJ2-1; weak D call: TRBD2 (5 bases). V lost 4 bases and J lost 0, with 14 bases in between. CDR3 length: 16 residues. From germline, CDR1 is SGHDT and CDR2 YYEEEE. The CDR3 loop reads CASSVEGFPSYNEQFF. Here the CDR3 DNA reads TGTGCCAGCAGCGTTGAGGGATTCCCCTCCTACAATGAGCAGTTCTTC. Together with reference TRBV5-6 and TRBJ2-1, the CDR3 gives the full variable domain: DAGVTQSPTHLIKTRGQQVTLRCSPKSGHDTVSWYQQALGQGPQFIFQYYEEEERQRGNFPDRFSGHQFPNYSSELNVNALLLGDSALYLCASSVEGFPSYNEQFFGPGTRLTVL.

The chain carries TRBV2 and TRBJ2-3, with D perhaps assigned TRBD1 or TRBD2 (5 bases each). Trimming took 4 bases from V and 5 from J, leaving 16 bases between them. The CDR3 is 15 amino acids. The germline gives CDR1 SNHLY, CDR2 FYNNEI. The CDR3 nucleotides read TGTGCCAGCAGTGCCCCCGGGACCGTGGGAGATACGCAGTATTTT. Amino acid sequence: CASSAPGTVGDTQYF. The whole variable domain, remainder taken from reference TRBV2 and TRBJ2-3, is EPEVTQTPSHQVTQMGQEVILRCVPISNHLYFYWYRQILGQKVEFLVSFYNNEISEKSEIFDDQFSVERPDGSNFTLKIRSTKLEDSAMYFCASSAPGTVGDTQYFGPGTRLTVL.

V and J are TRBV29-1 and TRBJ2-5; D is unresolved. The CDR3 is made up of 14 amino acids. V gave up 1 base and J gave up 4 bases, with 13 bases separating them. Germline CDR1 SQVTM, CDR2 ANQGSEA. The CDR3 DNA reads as TGCAGCGTTGAAGGTGGGATCCTTCGAGAGACCCAGTACTTC. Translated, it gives CSVEGGILRETQYF.

The DNA of the CDR3 is TGTGCCAGTGGCTGGGACAGGATCTATGGCTACACCTTC. It codes for CASGWDRIYGYTF. V gene TRBV7-9 combines with J gene TRBJ1-2; 8 nucleotides match TRBD1. With 9 bases clipped from V and 4 bases from J, the junction kept 7 bases outside the gene matches. Germline values: CDR1 SEHNR, CDR2 FQNEAQ (reference sequence). This CDR3 has 13 amino acids.

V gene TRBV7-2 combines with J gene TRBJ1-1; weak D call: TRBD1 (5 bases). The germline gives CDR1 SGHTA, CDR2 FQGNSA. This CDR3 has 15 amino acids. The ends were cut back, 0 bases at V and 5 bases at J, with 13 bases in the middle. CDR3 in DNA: TGTGCCAGCAGCTTAGCGGCCCGGGGCCAGACTGAAGCTTTCTTT. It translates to CASSLAARGQTEAFF.

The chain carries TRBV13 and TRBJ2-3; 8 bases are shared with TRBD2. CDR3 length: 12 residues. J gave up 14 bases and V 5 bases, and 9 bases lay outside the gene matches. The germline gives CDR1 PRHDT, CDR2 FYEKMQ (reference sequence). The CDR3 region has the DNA TGTGCCAGCAGCCCGTATAGCGGGGCCTTGTATTTT. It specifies CASSPYSGALYF.

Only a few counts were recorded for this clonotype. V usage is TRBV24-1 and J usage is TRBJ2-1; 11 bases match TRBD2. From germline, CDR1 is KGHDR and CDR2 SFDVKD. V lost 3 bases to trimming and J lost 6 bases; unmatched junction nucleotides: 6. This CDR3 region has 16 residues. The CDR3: CATSDRGLAGGNEQFF. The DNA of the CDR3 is TGTGCCACCAGTGATCGTGGACTAGCGGGCGGCAATGAGCAGTTCTTC.

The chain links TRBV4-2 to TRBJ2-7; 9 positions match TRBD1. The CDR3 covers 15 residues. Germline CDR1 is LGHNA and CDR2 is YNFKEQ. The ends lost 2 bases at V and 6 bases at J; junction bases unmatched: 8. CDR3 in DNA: TGTGCCAGCAGCCAAACGGGACAGGGACTCGGCGAGCAGTACTTC. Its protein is CASSQTGQGLGEQYF.

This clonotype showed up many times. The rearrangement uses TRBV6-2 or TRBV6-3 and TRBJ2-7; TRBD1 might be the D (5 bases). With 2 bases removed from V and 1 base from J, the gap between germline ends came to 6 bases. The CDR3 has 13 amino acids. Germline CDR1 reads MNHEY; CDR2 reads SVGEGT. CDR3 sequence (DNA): TGTGCCAGCAGTTACGCAGGGTCCTACGAGCAGTACTTC. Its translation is CASSYAGSYEQYF.

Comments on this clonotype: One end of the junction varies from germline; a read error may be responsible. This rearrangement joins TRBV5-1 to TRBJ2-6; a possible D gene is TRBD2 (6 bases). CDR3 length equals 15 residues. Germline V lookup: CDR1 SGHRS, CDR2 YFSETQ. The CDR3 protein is CASSGGDSGASVLTF. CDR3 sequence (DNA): TGCGCCAGCAGTGGCGGGGACTCTGGGGCCAGCGTCCTGACTTTC.

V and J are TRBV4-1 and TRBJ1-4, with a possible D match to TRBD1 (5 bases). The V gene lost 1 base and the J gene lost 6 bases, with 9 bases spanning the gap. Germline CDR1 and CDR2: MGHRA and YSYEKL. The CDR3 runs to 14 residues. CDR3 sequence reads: CASSQAGRDEKLFF. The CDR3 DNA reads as TGCGCCAGCAGCCAAGCAGGGAGGGATGAAAAACTGTTTTTT.

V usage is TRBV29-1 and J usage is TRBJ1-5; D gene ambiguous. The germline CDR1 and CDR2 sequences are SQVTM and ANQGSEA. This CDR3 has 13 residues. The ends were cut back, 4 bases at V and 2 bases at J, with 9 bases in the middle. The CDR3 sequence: CSVGQSRNQPQHF. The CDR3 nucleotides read TGCAGCGTTGGACAAAGTCGCAATCAGCCCCAGCATTTT.

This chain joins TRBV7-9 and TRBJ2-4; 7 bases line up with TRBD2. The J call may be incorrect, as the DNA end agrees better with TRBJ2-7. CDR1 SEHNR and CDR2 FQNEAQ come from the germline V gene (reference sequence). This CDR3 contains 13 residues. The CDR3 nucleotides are TGTGCCAGCAGCTTATGGGGGAGGGACGAGCAGTACTTC. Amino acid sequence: CASSLWGRDEQYF.

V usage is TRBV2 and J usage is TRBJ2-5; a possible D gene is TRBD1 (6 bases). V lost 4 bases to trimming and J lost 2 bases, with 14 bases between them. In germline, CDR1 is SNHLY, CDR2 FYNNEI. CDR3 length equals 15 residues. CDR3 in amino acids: CASSGVGDRQETQYF. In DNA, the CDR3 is TGTGCCAGCAGTGGCGTTGGCGACAGGCAAGAGACCCAGTACTTC.

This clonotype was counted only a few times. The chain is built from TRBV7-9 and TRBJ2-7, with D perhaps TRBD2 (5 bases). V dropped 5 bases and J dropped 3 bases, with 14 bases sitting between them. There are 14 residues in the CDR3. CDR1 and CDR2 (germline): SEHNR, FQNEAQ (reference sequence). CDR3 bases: TGTGCCAGCAGCAAAGAGGGAATCCGCTACGAGCAGTACTTC. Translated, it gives CASSKEGIRYEQYF.

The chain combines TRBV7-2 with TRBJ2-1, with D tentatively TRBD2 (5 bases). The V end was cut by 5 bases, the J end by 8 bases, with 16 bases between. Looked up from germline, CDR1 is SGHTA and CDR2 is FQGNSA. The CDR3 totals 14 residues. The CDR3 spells CASSPGPGWDEQFF. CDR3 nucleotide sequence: TGTGCCAGCAGCCCAGGACCGGGGTGGGATGAGCAGTTCTTC.